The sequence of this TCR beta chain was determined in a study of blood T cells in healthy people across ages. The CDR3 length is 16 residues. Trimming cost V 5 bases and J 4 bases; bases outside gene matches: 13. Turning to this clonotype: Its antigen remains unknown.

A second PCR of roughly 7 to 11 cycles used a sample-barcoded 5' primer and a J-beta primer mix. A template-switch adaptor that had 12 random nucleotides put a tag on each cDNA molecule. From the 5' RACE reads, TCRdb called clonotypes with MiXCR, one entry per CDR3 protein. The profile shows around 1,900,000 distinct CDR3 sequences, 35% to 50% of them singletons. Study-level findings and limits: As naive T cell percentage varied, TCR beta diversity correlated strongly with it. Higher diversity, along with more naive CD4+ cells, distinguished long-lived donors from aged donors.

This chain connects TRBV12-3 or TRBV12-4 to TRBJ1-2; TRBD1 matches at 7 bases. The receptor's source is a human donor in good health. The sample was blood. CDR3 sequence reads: CASSPDRLIPSYGYTF. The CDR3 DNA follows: TGTGCCAGCAGTCCGGACAGGCTTATTCCCTCCTATGGCTACACCTTC.